This is a list of T cell receptor beta chains from one sample in a study of blood T cell repertoires in COVID-19. This table comes from immunoSEQ multiplex PCR, and its TCRdb copy is limited to in-frame clones, with some not included. This table has a few hundred thousand clones, 80% to 90% appearing once. Sequenced sample: PBMCs or T cells enriched from blood (not recorded which). These receptors were collected from a young woman who had recovered from COVID-19. CDR3s include the opening cysteine and the closing phenylalanine or tryptophan. The D gene is left open where the match is weak. Clone size is stated in some rows and not others, as once, few, many or a class when expanded.

D gene	clone size	V gene	J gene	CDR3 DNA	CDR3 protein
TRBD1	-	TRBV20-1	TRBJ1-2	TGCAGTGCTAGTCTGACAGGGGTCTATGGCTACACCTTC	CSASLTGVYGYTF
-	-	TRBV7-8	TRBJ1-6	TGTGCCAGCAGCTTAGAGGGCAGGGAAACGAGATCACCCCTCCACTTT	CASSLEGRETRSPLHF
TRBD1	-	TRBV20-1	TRBJ1-2	TGCAGTGCTAGTCCCCCGGGACAGGGGGGCTACACCTTC	CSASPPGQGGYTF
TRBD1	-	TRBV5-1	TRBJ2-3	TGCGCCAGCAGTGGACAGGGTCTGGATACGCAGTATTTT	CASSGQGLDTQYF
-	-	TRBV7-9	TRBJ1-2	TGTGCCAGCAGCTCCTTGGGCAGACCAGACCACTATGGCTACACCTTC	CASSSLGRPDHYGYTF
TRBD1	-	TRBV5-1	TRBJ1-4	TGCGCCAGCAGCTTAGAACAGGGGGCACCTAATGAAAAACTGTTTTTT	CASSLEQGAPNEKLFF
-	-	TRBV7-2	TRBJ1-3	TGTGCCAGCAGCTTATCAGGCTGGGTCGGTGGAAACACCATATATTTT	CASSLSGWVGGNTIYF
-	once	TRBV27	TRBJ1-2	TGTGCCAGCAGTTTATCAGGGGATAACTATGGCTACACCTTC	CASSLSGDNYGYTF
-	-	TRBV5-1	TRBJ2-1	TGCGCCAGCAGCTTGACAGGTTCCAATGAGCAGTTCTTC	CASSLTGSNEQFF
-	-	TRBV25-1	TRBJ1-1	TGTGCCAGCAGTGCCCCTTTGGGGGGCACTGAAGCTTTCTTT	CASSAPLGGTEAFF
-	few	TRBV2	TRBJ2-7	TGTGCCAGCAGTGAAGCCGCGACAGAGCAGTACTTC	CASSEAATEQYF
TRBD1	-	TRBV6-5	TRBJ1-1	TGTGCCAGCACCAATGGGGACAGGAACACTGAAGCTTTCTTT	CASTNGDRNTEAFF
-	-	TRBV19	TRBJ1-4	TGTGCCAGTAGTGTCCGGGAGCATGAAAAACTGTTTTTT	CASSVREHEKLFF
-	-	TRBV7-2	TRBJ2-5	TGTGCCAGCAGCGAGAGGCGGTCAGGGGATAACCAAGAGACCCAGTACTTC	CASSERRSGDNQETQYF
TRBD1	-	TRBV4-1	TRBJ1-6	TGCGCCAGCAGTCCGGGACAGGGTCCCACTATGGGAAATTCACCCCTCCACTTT	CASSPGQGPTMGNSPLHF